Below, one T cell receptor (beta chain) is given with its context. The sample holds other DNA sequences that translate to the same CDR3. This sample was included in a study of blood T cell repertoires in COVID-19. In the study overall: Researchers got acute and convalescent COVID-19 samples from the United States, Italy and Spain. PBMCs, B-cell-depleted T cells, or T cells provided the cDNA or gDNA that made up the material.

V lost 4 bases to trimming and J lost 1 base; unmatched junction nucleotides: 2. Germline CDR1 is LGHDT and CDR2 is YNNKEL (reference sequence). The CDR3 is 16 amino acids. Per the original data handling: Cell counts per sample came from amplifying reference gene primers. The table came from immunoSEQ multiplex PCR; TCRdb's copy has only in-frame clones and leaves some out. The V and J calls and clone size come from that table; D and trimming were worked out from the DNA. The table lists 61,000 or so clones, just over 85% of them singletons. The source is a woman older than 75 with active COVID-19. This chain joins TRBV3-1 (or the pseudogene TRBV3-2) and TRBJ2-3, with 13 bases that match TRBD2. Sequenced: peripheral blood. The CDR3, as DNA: TGTGCCAGCAGCCGCGGACTAGCGGGAGGCACAGATACGCAGTATTTT. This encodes CASSRGLAGGTDTQYF.